These 28 T cell receptor beta chains were sequenced from one sample in a study of post-analysis software for immune sequencing data. General observations from the study: Patients used about five TRBV segments, including TRBV5-6, TRBV5-1 and TRBV20-1, more often than controls.

Antigens of these TCRs are unknown. The library was made from cDNA and included unique molecular identifiers. MiXCR, run by TCRdb on the PCR reads, gives a single entry per CDR3 protein. The sample shows roughly 600,000 distinct CDR3 sequences, 44% of them seen only once. Specimen: blood. The receptors derive from a girl between 5 and 17 years old with multiple sclerosis.

Here the CDR3 DNA reads TGCAGTGCTAAATCCCCCCTAGCGGGAGGTTCCTACGAGCAGTACTTC. Residues: CSAKSPLAGGSYEQYF. The chain couples TRBV20-1 to TRBJ2-5, with 11 bases lining up with TRBD2. The better agreement between TRBJ2-7 and the DNA end casts doubt on the J call. CDR1 and CDR2 (germline): DFQATT, SNEGSKA (reference sequence). The CDR3 covers 16 residues.

This clonotype was observed a handful of times. The chain employs TRBV4-1 and TRBJ1-2; 10 bases match TRBD1. Germline trimming cut 2 bases from V and 10 bases from J; bases unmatched to any gene: 13. CDR3 size: 16 residues. Germline V gene lookup returns CDR1 MGHRA and CDR2 YSYEKL. CDR3 in DNA: TGCGCCAGCAGCCAAATCTCATGGACAGGGGGAAATTTCTACACCTTC. Translation gives CASSQISWTGGNFYTF.

This chain connects TRBV7-2 to TRBJ2-5; D is perhaps TRBD1 (6 bases). Per the germline V gene, CDR1 is SGHTA and CDR2 is FQGNSA. The CDR3 extends over 14 amino acids. Trimming removed 6 bases at V and 2 bases at J, with 13 bases between. CDR3 amino acids: CASSFNRVQETQYF. CDR3 nucleotide sequence: TGTGCCAGCAGTTTTAACAGGGTACAAGAGACCCAGTACTTC.

The V and J genes are TRBV14 and TRBJ1-2; 8 bases are a match to TRBD1. Trimming took 1 base from V and 4 from J; bases not matched to a gene: 5. Germline-derived CDR1 and CDR2 are SGHDN and FVKESK. The CDR3 has 15 amino acids. The CDR3 here is CASSQAGQGPYGYTF. DNA for the CDR3: TGTGCCAGCAGCCAAGCCGGACAGGGCCCCTATGGCTACACCTTC.

This clonotype has a handful of counts. This chain connects TRBV7-2 to TRBJ2-4; 9 bases map to TRBD2. V gave up 8 bases and J gave up 0 bases; unmatched junction bases: 14. The CDR3 has 18 amino acids. Germline loops: CDR1 SGHTA, CDR2 FQGNSA. The CDR3 bases are TGTGCCAGCGCTAAGGGGCTAGCGGGACCACTAGCCAAAAACATTCAGTACTTC. Translation: CASAKGLAGPLAKNIQYF.

The chain uses TRBV20-1 and TRBJ1-5; D might be TRBD1 (5 bases). Germline CDR1 is DFQATT and CDR2 is SNEGSKA (reference sequence). The CDR3 is made up of 14 amino acids. Trimming removed 3 bases from V and 6 bases from J, with 15 bases in between. For the CDR3, the DNA is TGCAGTGCTAGGGATGTAGGGGCGCGTCAGCCCCAGCATTTT. This sequence encodes CSARDVGARQPQHF.

This chain connects TRBV7-7 to TRBJ2-5, with TRBD1 identical over 9 bases. V lost 4 bases to trimming and J lost 2 bases; unmatched junction nucleotides: 2. CDR3 size: 14 residues. Germline loops: CDR1 SSHAT, CDR2 FNYEAQ (reference sequence). The CDR3 DNA is TGTGCCAGCAGCTCCGACAGGGGGCAAGAGACCCAGTACTTC. This encodes CASSSDRGQETQYF.

About this clonotype itself: At one boundary the junction diverges from the germline segment, which might be a read error. V usage is TRBV12-3 or TRBV12-4 and J usage is TRBJ2-1; D is unresolved. This CDR3 comprises 12 residues. CDR3 residues: CASSPQENAQFF. CDR3 DNA sequence: TGTGCCAGCAGTCCCCAGGAGAATGCGCAGTTCTTC.

This clonotype showed up just a few times. V is TRBV9 and J is TRBJ2-3; weak D call: TRBD2 (6 bases). Germline lookup yields CDR1 SGDLS and CDR2 YYNGEE. The CDR3 is 15 amino acids. The V end was cut by 0 bases, the J end by 1 base, with 9 bases between. CDR3 amino acids: CASSVEPSGTDTQYF. The CDR3 DNA sequence: TGTGCCAGCAGCGTAGAACCTAGCGGCACAGATACGCAGTATTTT.

This clonotype was picked up a small number of times. V is TRBV20-1 and J is TRBJ2-7; weak D call: TRBD2 (5 bases). The germline CDR1 and CDR2 sequences are DFQATT and SNEGSKA (reference sequence). Trimming removed 3 bases at V and 3 bases at J, with 9 bases between. This CDR3 is 12 amino acids long. In nucleotides, the CDR3 is TGCAGTGCTAGGGAGGAGAGCTACGAGCAGTACTTC. It translates to CSAREESYEQYF.

In its sample, this clonotype was seen once. The chain links TRBV13 to TRBJ2-4; TRBD1 or TRBD2 may be the D gene (5 bases each). V was cut by 5 bases and J by 0 bases, with 17 bases left in between. The CDR3 contains 17 residues. Per the germline V gene, CDR1 is PRHDT and CDR2 is FYEKMQ (reference sequence). The CDR3 DNA reads TGTGCCAGCAGCGATAAAGGGACGGCCCTAGCCAAAAACATTCAGTACTTC. Protein product: CASSDKGTALAKNIQYF.

The count of this clonotype is one. Just one base apart from a much larger clone, this may be a read error. The chain is built from TRBV7-9 and TRBJ2-1; D is unclear. This CDR3 has 12 amino acids. Germline CDR1 and CDR2: SEHNR and FQNEAQ (reference sequence). The V end was cut by 2 bases, the J end by 10 bases, with 9 bases between. CDR3 residues: CASSLRSYEQFF. Here the CDR3 DNA reads TGTGCCAGCAGCTTACGCTCCTACGAGCAGTTCTTC.

This chain uses TRBV11-3 with TRBJ2-1; the D gene could be TRBD1 or TRBD2 (6 bases each). Germline V gives CDR1 SGHNT, CDR2 YENEEA. V lost 4 bases and J lost 6, with 16 bases in between. The CDR3 loop spans 15 amino acids. The CDR3 spells CASSWGDNLSNEQFF. For the CDR3, the DNA is TGTGCCAGCAGCTGGGGGGACAATTTAAGCAATGAGCAGTTCTTC. Together with reference TRBV11-3 and TRBJ2-1, the CDR3 gives the full variable domain: EAGVVQSPRYKIIEKKQPVAFWCNPISGHNTLYWYLQNLGQGPELLIRYENEEAVDDSQLPKDRFSAERLKGVDSTLKIQPAELGDSAVYLCASSWGDNLSNEQFFGPGTRLTVL.

This chain joins TRBV7-9 and TRBJ1-2, with no clear D. Trimming stripped 5 bases from V and 0 bases from J, with 28 bases between. The CDR3 has 20 residues. Per the germline V gene, CDR1 is SEHNR and CDR2 is FQNEAQ (reference sequence). CDR3 protein: CASSRRARDSPFQSNYGYTF. CDR3 DNA sequence: TGTGCCAGCAGCAGGAGAGCCCGGGATAGTCCCTTTCAATCTAACTATGGCTACACCTTC.

The chain carries TRBV3-1 and TRBJ2-5; 7 bases are shared with TRBD2. This CDR3 is 12 amino acids long. Germline V gene data show CDR1 as LGHDT and CDR2 as YNNKEL (reference sequence). V shed 3 bases and J 11 bases; nucleotides not matched to a gene: 6. CDR3 DNA sequence: TGTGCCAGCAGCCAGAGGGGAGGGGAGCAGTACTTC. Residues: CASSQRGGEQYF.

This clonotype has only a few counts. The chain links TRBV7-6 to TRBJ2-7; TRBD1 might be the D (7 bases). The V gene lost 5 bases and the J gene lost 6 bases, with 14 bases spanning the gap. CDR3 size: 13 residues. CDR1 is SGHVS, CDR2 FNYEAQ, per germline. CDR3 DNA: TGTGCCAGCAGCACCAGTCAGGGGGGCGAGCAGTACTTC. It yields the protein CASSTSQGGEQYF.

This clonotype was seen a handful of times. The chain combines TRBV4-1 with TRBJ2-3, with TRBD1 identical over 8 bases. Germline CDR1 and CDR2: MGHRA and YSYEKL. The ends lost 3 bases at V and 3 bases at J; junction bases unmatched: 8. CDR3 length: 16 amino acids. The CDR3 nucleotides read TGCGCCAGCAGCCACTCCGGGACAGGTTCTACAGATACGCAGTATTTT. Protein product: CASSHSGTGSTDTQYF.

The gene calls are TRBV5-1 and TRBJ2-4; D ambiguous. This CDR3 spans 15 amino acids. Germline values: CDR1 SGHRS, CDR2 YFSETQ. The ends were cut back, 4 bases at V and 1 base at J, with 12 bases in the middle. CDR3 residues: CASSPARSAKNIQYF. As DNA, the CDR3 is TGCGCCAGCAGCCCAGCACGTTCGGCCAAAAACATTCAGTACTTC.

In this sample, this clonotype turned up a few times. The V call is TRBV12-3 or TRBV12-4, the J call TRBJ2-7; TRBD2 aligns across 8 bases. The J call is in doubt because the DNA end fits TRBJ2-5 better. This CDR3 is built from 15 residues. In DNA form, the CDR3 reads TGTGCCAGCAGTTTACCACTAGCGGAACAAGAGACCCAGTACTTC. Translation: CASSLPLAEQETQYF.

Details on this clonotype: One end of the junction is discordant with germline, which a read error may explain. The V and J genes are TRBV3-1 and TRBJ2-7, with TRBD1 identical over 7 bases. The CDR3 sequence is 14 residues long. Looked up from germline, CDR1 is LGHDT and CDR2 is YNNKEL (reference sequence). CDR3 sequence reads: CAGSLEGASGEQYF. Written as DNA, the CDR3 is TGTGCCGGCAGCCTCGAGGGGGCCTCGGGCGAGCAGTACTTC.

This clonotype has more than one count but fewer than ten. The chain has TRBV5-1 and TRBJ2-5; a weak D match, TRBD2 (5 bases). The V gene lost 0 bases and the J gene lost 2 bases, with 17 bases spanning the gap. This CDR3 is built from 17 residues. CDR1 is SGHRS, CDR2 YFSETQ, per germline. Here the CDR3 DNA reads TGCGCCAGCAGCTTGGCAGTAGCCCCCGGAGGACAAGAGACCCAGTACTTC. This gives the protein CASSLAVAPGGQETQYF.

The chain uses TRBV7-9 and TRBJ2-2; no clear D. V was shortened by 5 bases and J by 3 bases, with 16 bases between the two germline ends. Germline lookup yields CDR1 SEHNR and CDR2 FQNEAQ (reference sequence). There are 16 residues in the CDR3. The CDR3 here is CASSLRWTLDTGELFF. The DNA of the CDR3 is TGTGCCAGCAGCCTACGGTGGACCCTGGACACCGGGGAGCTGTTTTTT. The whole variable domain, filled in from reference TRBV7-9 and TRBJ2-2, reads DTGVSQNPRHKITKRGQNVTFRCDPISEHNRLYWYRQTLGQGPEFLTYFQNEAQLEKSRLLSDRFSAERPKGSFSTLEIQRTEQGDSAMYLCASSLRWTLDTGELFFGEGSRLTVL.

The rearrangement uses TRBV12-3 or TRBV12-4 and TRBJ2-7, with D possibly TRBD2 on 6 matching bases. The CDR3 spans 14 residues. The V gene lost 3 bases and the J gene lost 1 base, with 10 bases spanning the gap. The CDR3 sequence is CASSLEGVSYEQYF. The CDR3 DNA follows: TGTGCCAGCAGTTTGGAGGGAGTATCCTACGAGCAGTACTTC.

The sample holds a few counts of this clonotype. The rearrangement joins TRBV12-3 or TRBV12-4 to TRBJ2-3, with TRBD2 matching 11 bases. Trimming at V came to 3 bases and at J to 4 bases, leaving 9 bases not matched to a gene. The CDR3 extends over 17 amino acids. CDR3 in amino acids: CASSFSGRAQFADTQYF. The CDR3 DNA sequence: TGTGCCAGCAGTTTTAGCGGGAGGGCCCAGTTCGCAGATACGCAGTATTTT.

This rearrangement joins TRBV15 to TRBJ1-2; D gene unclear. V gave up 2 bases and J gave up 0 bases, with 1 base separating them. The CDR3 length is 12 residues. Germline CDR1 and CDR2: LNHNV and YYDKDF (reference sequence). The CDR3 sequence is CATSRPNYGYTF. The CDR3 coding sequence is TGTGCCACCAGCAGACCTAACTATGGCTACACCTTC.

V gene TRBV12-5 combines with J gene TRBJ2-1, with 12 bases identical to TRBD1. After removal of 4 bases from V and 7 bases from J, the junction contained 8 bases not matched to a gene. The CDR3 consists of 16 residues. Germline V gene lookup returns CDR1 LGHNT and CDR2 FRNRAP. The CDR3 DNA follows: TGTGCTAGTGGTTCTCTAGGGACAGGGGGCATGAATGAGCAGTTCTTC. This encodes CASGSLGTGGMNEQFF.

A remark on this clonotype: A much larger clone sits a single nucleotide away, making a read error possible. This chain joins TRBV29-1 and TRBJ1-1, with D unresolved. This CDR3 has 12 residues. V was cut by 8 bases and J by 4 bases, with 14 bases left in between. Germline V gene sequence: CDR1 SQVTM, CDR2 ANQGSEA. CDR3 in amino acids: CSTFGAGTEAFF. The CDR3 DNA reads TGCAGCACCTTTGGCGCGGGCACTGAAGCTTTCTTT.

Turning to this clonotype: A read error may account for a junction end that differs from germline. The chain joins TRBV7-7 to TRBJ2-7, with TRBD2 matching 7 bases. Germline CDR1 is SSHAT and CDR2 is FNYEAQ (reference sequence). The CDR3 covers 13 residues. CDR3 coding DNA: TGTGCTAGCAGCTTGGAGACTAGCCACGAGCAGTACTTC. As protein: CASSLETSHEQYF.